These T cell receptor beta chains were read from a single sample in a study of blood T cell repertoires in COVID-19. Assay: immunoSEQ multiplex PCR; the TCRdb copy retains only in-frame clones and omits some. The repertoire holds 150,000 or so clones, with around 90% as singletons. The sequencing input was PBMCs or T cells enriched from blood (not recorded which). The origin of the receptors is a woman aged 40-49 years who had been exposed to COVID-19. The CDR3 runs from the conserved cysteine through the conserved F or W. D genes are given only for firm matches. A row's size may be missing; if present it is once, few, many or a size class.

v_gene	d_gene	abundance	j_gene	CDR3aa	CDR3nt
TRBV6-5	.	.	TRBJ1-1	CASIGNTEAFF	TGTGCCAGCATCGGGAACACTGAAGCTTTCTTT
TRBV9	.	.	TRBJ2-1	CASSLGGEGLDNEQFF	TGTGCCAGCAGCCTAGGGGGGGAGGGCCTCGACAATGAGCAGTTCTTC
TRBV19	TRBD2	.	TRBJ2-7	CASSRGLAGESSYEQYF	TGTGCCAGTAGTAGGGGACTAGCGGGGGAGAGCTCCTACGAGCAGTACTTC
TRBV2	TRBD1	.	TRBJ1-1	CASRIGDSDTEAFF	TGTGCCAGCAGGATAGGGGACAGTGACACTGAAGCTTTCTTT
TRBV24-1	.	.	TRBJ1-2	CATSREGYGYTF	TGTGCCACCAGTAGGGAGGGCTATGGCTACACCTTC
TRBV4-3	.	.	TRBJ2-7	CASSQDSGSYEQYF	TGCGCCAGCAGCCAGGATAGCGGATCCTACGAGCAGTACTTC
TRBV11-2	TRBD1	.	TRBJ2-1	CASSQGQDYYNEQFF	TGTGCCAGCAGCCAGGGACAGGATTACTACAATGAGCAGTTCTTC
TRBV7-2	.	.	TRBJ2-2	CASSLSSGVAVTGELFF	TGTGCCAGCAGCTTATCCTCCGGGGTAGCGGTCACCGGGGAGCTGTTTTTT
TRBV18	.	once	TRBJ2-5	CASLKGGGETQYF	TGTGCCAGCCTGAAAGGAGGAGGAGAGACCCAGTACTTC
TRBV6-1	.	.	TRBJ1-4	CASSEERTEGSLFIEKLFF	TGTGCCAGCAGTGAAGAGAGGACAGAGGGCTCCTTATTCATCGAAAAACTGTTTTTT
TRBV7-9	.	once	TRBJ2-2	CASSYRQAIGELFF	TGTGCCAGCAGCTATCGACAGGCTATCGGGGAGCTGTTTTTT
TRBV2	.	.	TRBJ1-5	CASSEKNWGGRANQPQHF	TGTGCCAGCAGTGAAAAAAATTGGGGGGGGAGGGCCAATCAGCCCCAGCATTTT
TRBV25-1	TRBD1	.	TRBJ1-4	CASSEYGRGREKLFF	TGTGCCAGCAGTGAATACGGCAGGGGGCGGGAAAAACTGTTTTTT
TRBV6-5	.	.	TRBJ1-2	CASSLDRTAYGYTF	TGTGCCAGCAGTCTCGACAGAACGGCCTATGGCTACACCTTC